This T cell receptor (beta chain) stems from a study of OX40 agonist ivuxolimab in advanced cancers. The overall study: Ivuxolimab, an agonist antibody against OX40 (CD134), was given to patients. Three individuals attained partial responses, comprising one hepatocellular carcinoma case and two cutaneous melanoma cases.

The CDR3 runs to 12 residues. V was pared by 6 bases and J by 5 bases, with 11 bases between. CDR1 and CDR2 (germline): MDHEN, SYDVKM. Repertoires were generated with immunoSEQ multiplex PCR, while TCRdb's copy carries only in-frame clones and drops some. The data contain 65,000 to 75,000 clones, about four fifths of them singletons. Findings and caveats of the study: Clones of CD4+ and CD8+ blood T cells grew by week 6 at doses of 0.1 to 3.0 mg/kg. Researchers report that CD8+ T cells had, on average, more expanded clones than CD4+.

A word on this clone: Its antigen is undetermined.

Sequencing was performed on CD4+ or CD8+ T cells sorted from blood, taken in a trial of the OX40 agonist ivuxolimab. This TCR was recovered from an adult with an advanced solid tumor such as melanoma, head and neck, liver or kidney cancer. V usage is TRBV28 and J usage is TRBJ2-7; D might be TRBD1 (5 bases). The CDR3 nucleotides read TGTGCCAGCAGGACGCAGGACAACGAGCAGTACTTC. It is translated as CASRTQDNEQYF.